Below are 25 T cell receptor beta chains sequenced from a single sample in a study of blood T cell dynamics during melanoma immunotherapy. Sample time point: pre-treatment baseline. Only in-frame clones appear in the TCRdb table, and some are missing; sequencing was by immunoSEQ multiplex PCR. The sample has tens of thousands of clones, 89% seen once; the top ten hold approximately 1.1%. Source: blood, taken from a patient treated with checkpoint blockade. The receptor source for this set is a human donor with melanoma.

The chain carries TRBV29-1 and TRBJ1-1; D gene unclear. Germline CDR1 SQVTM, CDR2 ANQGSEA. The V gene lost 6 bases and the J gene lost 5 bases, with 19 bases spanning the gap. The CDR3 loop spans 14 amino acids. The CDR3 nucleotides are TGCAGCGTCATCCCCCCTAACAGCCTGACTGAAGCTTTCTTT. The encoded protein is CSVIPPNSLTEAFF.

The genes are TRBV7-9 and TRBJ2-7, with D perhaps TRBD2 (5 bases). The CDR3 sequence is 14 residues long. The germline V gene encodes CDR1 SEHNR and CDR2 FQNEAQ (reference sequence). Between the trimmed V and J ends, which lost 2 bases and 0 bases, there was a span of 8 bases. The DNA for the CDR3 is TGTGCCAGCAGCTTAACGGGAAGCTCCTACGAGCAGTACTTC. It yields the protein CASSLTGSSYEQYF.

CDR3 DNA: TGTGCCAGCAGCTTAGCCTACACAGATACGCAGTATTTT. It codes for CASSLAYTDTQYF. This rearrangement joins TRBV11-3 to TRBJ2-3; D uncertain. Trimming removed 1 base at V and 2 bases at J, with 4 bases between. The CDR3 is made up of 13 amino acids. CDR1 SGHNT and CDR2 YENEEA come from the germline V gene.

This clone was detected a few times. The chain is built from TRBV19 and TRBJ1-5; no clear D gene. V lost 8 bases and J 3 bases, leaving 17 bases between the germline ends. Looked up from germline, CDR1 is LNHDA and CDR2 is SQIVND (reference sequence). This CDR3 has 15 amino acids. The CDR3 nucleotides are TGTGCCAGTGGCACGATAACACAGACCAATCAGCCCCAGCATTTT. Translating it yields CASGTITQTNQPQHF.

CDR3 in amino acids: CASSQPGQNQPQHF. For the CDR3, the DNA is TGCGCCAGCAGCCAGCCGGGACAGAATCAGCCCCAGCATTTT. This chain connects TRBV4-1 to TRBJ1-5; 7 nucleotides agree with TRBD1. V lost 3 bases to trimming and J lost 4 bases; unmatched junction nucleotides: 3. Germline CDR1 reads MGHRA; CDR2 reads YSYEKL. The CDR3 is made up of 14 amino acids.

This clone was seen a handful of times. The chain couples TRBV19 to TRBJ1-4; 8 bases line up with TRBD1. Germline lookup yields CDR1 LNHDA and CDR2 SQIVND (reference sequence). Trimming at V came to 5 bases and at J to 8 bases, leaving 7 bases not matched to a gene. The CDR3 runs 14 residues. The CDR3 DNA sequence: TGTGCCAGTAGTCAAGACAGGGGAGGCGAAAAACTGTTTTTT. It translates to CASSQDRGGEKLFF.

The chain employs TRBV19 and TRBJ1-2; 7 nucleotides align to TRBD1. The V segment lost 6 bases and the J segment 0 bases; nucleotides outside the gene matches: 4. The CDR3 covers 14 residues. CDR1 LNHDA and CDR2 SQIVND come from the germline V gene (reference sequence). The CDR3 bases are TGTGCCAGTAGCGGACAGGTCTCTAACTATGGCTACACCTTC. It yields the protein CASSGQVSNYGYTF.

This clone was found once. This chain connects TRBV5-1 to TRBJ1-3, with 9 bases matching TRBD1. The CDR3 is 14 residues long. Germline V gene lookup returns CDR1 SGHRS and CDR2 YFSETQ. V lost 6 bases and J lost 2; bases outside the gene matches: 3. This CDR3 reads CASTRTGAGNTIYF. CDR3 nucleotide sequence: TGCGCCAGCACCAGGACAGGGGCTGGAAACACCATATATTTT.

The chain has TRBV7-2 and TRBJ1-2; D may be TRBD1 (5 bases). There are 16 residues in the CDR3. Germline lookup yields CDR1 SGHTA and CDR2 FQGNSA. V lost 5 bases and J 4 bases, leaving 20 bases between the germline ends. For the CDR3, the DNA is TGTGCCAGCAGCCCACTTCCCGTGGGGCTTGGCTATGGCTACACCTTC. As protein: CASSPLPVGLGYGYTF.

The chain links TRBV7-3 to TRBJ2-5; 11 bases are shared with TRBD1. Germline assignment: CDR1 SGHTA and CDR2 FQGTGA. The junction had 3 bases not matched to a gene; V was cut back by 5 bases and J by 4 bases. The CDR3 is made up of 14 amino acids. The DNA for the CDR3 is TGTGCCAGCAGCAAAGGGACAGGGGGAGAGACCCAGTACTTC. This encodes CASSKGTGGETQYF. The variable domain in full, with the rest retrieved from reference TRBV7-3 and TRBJ2-5, is GAGVSQTPSNKVTEKGKYVELRCDPISGHTALYWYRQSLGQGPEFLIYFQGTGAADDSGLPNDRFFAVRPEGSVSTLKIQRTERGDSAVYLCASSKGTGGETQYFGPGTRLLVL.

This clone appeared a few times. This sequence joins TRBV4-2 and TRBJ2-7, with D possibly TRBD1 on 5 matching bases. V was trimmed by 2 bases and J by 5 bases, leaving 7 bases between them. The germline gives CDR1 LGHNA, CDR2 YNFKEQ. This CDR3 contains 12 residues. The CDR3 region has the DNA TGTGCCAGCAGCCAACGACAGAACGAGCAGTACTTC. Its protein is CASSQRQNEQYF.

The chain employs TRBV6-6 and TRBJ2-7; TRBD2 matches 8 bases. This CDR3 comprises 14 residues. Looked up from germline, CDR1 is MNHNY and CDR2 is SVGAGI (reference sequence). Trimming took 6 bases from V and 0 from J; bases not matched to a gene: 4. The CDR3 DNA follows: TGTGCCAGCAGCCCTACTAGCGGCTCCTACGAGCAGTACTTC. Translating it yields CASSPTSGSYEQYF.

The chain uses TRBV29-1 and TRBJ2-5, with D unresolved. The DNA matches TRBJ2-7 better at its end, which makes the J call doubtful. The germline CDR1 and CDR2 sequences are SQVTM and ANQGSEA. The CDR3 is 12 amino acids. The CDR3 DNA reads TGCAGCGTTGAAACGGATTCCTACGAGCAGTACTTC. Translating gives CSVETDSYEQYF.

V is TRBV6-1 and J is TRBJ1-6; 7 bases fit TRBD1. With V trimmed by 5 bases and J by 7 bases, 8 bases remained unmatched. Germline-derived CDR1 and CDR2 are MNHNS and SASEGT. CDR3 length equals 15 residues. Here the CDR3 DNA reads TGTGCCAGCAGTCAGGAGGGGACAGAGAATTCACCCCTCCACTTT. It is translated as CASSQEGTENSPLHF.

The chain joins TRBV30 to TRBJ1-3; no reliable D call. The V gene's germline CDR1 is GTSNPN and CDR2 SVGIG (reference sequence). Trimming took off 3 bases at V and 7 bases at J, with 19 bases between the two ends. There are 15 residues in the CDR3. The DNA for the CDR3 is TGTGCCTGGAGCCAAGGGCCTGGTGGGTACAACACCATATATTTT. This encodes CAWSQGPGGYNTIYF.

The chain has TRBV5-4 and TRBJ1-3; D uncertain. This CDR3 contains 17 residues. Germline lookup yields CDR1 SGHNT and CDR2 YYREEE (reference sequence). V was pared by 0 bases and J by 0 bases, with 13 bases between. The CDR3 coding sequence is TGTGCCAGCAGCTTGGGATCCCCGGGTTCCTCTGGAAACACCATATATTTT. Protein product: CASSLGSPGSSGNTIYF.

This chain links TRBV27 with TRBJ2-5, with 7 nucleotides matching TRBD2. V shed 8 bases, J shed 4 bases, and the junction held 7 bases outside the gene matches. The germline gives CDR1 MNHEY, CDR2 SMNVEV (reference sequence). This CDR3 has 13 amino acids. The CDR3 protein is CASRRTGGETQYF. The CDR3 DNA sequence: TGTGCCAGCCGTCGTACGGGAGGAGAGACCCAGTACTTC.

The chain has TRBV14 and TRBJ2-1; D is ambiguous. V was trimmed by 5 bases and J by 10 bases, leaving 12 bases between them. Germline values: CDR1 SGHDN, CDR2 FVKESK. The CDR3 runs 12 residues. The CDR3 bases are TGTGCCAGCAGCTCCCCCGGCCGAGAGCAGTTCTTC. Translation gives CASSSPGREQFF. The variable domain in full, completed from reference TRBV14 and TRBJ2-1, reads EAGVTQFPSHSVIEKGQTVTLRCDPISGHDNLYWYRRVMGKEIKFLLHFVKESKQDESGMPNNRFLAERTGGTYSTLKVQPAELEDSGVYFCASSSPGREQFFGPGTRLTVL.

This sequence joins TRBV6-5 and TRBJ2-7, with 7 positions matching TRBD1. Germline assignment: CDR1 MNHEY and CDR2 SVGAGI. This CDR3 is 14 amino acids long. Trimming removed 6 bases from V and 7 bases from J; junction bases left unmatched: 12. CDR3 bases: TGTGCCAGCAGCCTCTCGGACAGGCTGCGGGAGCAGTACTTC. Translating gives CASSLSDRLREQYF.

This rearrangement joins TRBV27 to TRBJ1-1; D remains ambiguous. The CDR3 extends over 13 amino acids. Trimming shortened V by 2 bases and J by 4 bases, and 8 bases separated the two germline ends. CDR1 and CDR2 from the germline V gene are MNHEY and SMNVEV (reference sequence). In nucleotides, the CDR3 is TGTGCCAGCAGTTTAGGAGGGCGCACTGAAGCTTTCTTT. It yields the protein CASSLGGRTEAFF.

The chain has TRBV7-9 and TRBJ2-5, with D possibly TRBD2 on 5 matching bases. The CDR3 sequence is 16 residues long. Trimming removed 5 bases from V and 2 bases from J, with 18 bases in between. From germline, CDR1 is SEHNR and CDR2 FQNEAQ (reference sequence). The CDR3 protein is CASSPPYRTSQETQYF. The CDR3 DNA reads as TGTGCCAGCAGCCCCCCCTACCGGACTTCTCAAGAGACCCAGTACTTC.

V is TRBV6-8 and J is TRBJ2-7, with 9 positions matching TRBD1. The junction had 9 bases not matched to a gene; V was cut back by 8 bases and J by 7 bases. The length of the CDR3 is 13 residues. Per germline, CDR1 MNHGY and CDR2 SAAAGT. For the CDR3, the DNA is TGTGCCAGCGGGACAGGGCGATTTGATGAGCAGTACTTC. Translating it yields CASGTGRFDEQYF.

This clone showed up just once. The chain couples TRBV15 to TRBJ2-1, with D perhaps TRBD2 (7 bases). This CDR3 spans 16 amino acids. Germline CDR1 and CDR2: LNHNV and YYDKDF (reference sequence). Deletions cut 0 bases from V and 4 bases from J, with 13 bases between. The CDR3 region has the DNA TGTGCCACCAGCAGAGATGGCAGGGGACTATACAATGAGCAGTTCTTC. The encoded protein is CATSRDGRGLYNEQFF.

This chain uses TRBV5-1 with TRBJ2-3; the match to TRBD1 covers 9 bases. The CDR3 has 14 amino acids. V shed 3 bases, J shed 6 bases, and the junction held 5 bases outside the gene matches. Germline CDR1 is SGHRS and CDR2 is YFSETQ. The CDR3 is CASSSGTGSDTQYF. The CDR3 DNA reads as TGCGCCAGCAGCTCCGGGACAGGGAGTGATACGCAGTATTTT.

This clone was found a few times. The chain carries TRBV6-5 and TRBJ1-4, with D uncertain. The germline V gene encodes CDR1 MNHEY and CDR2 SVGAGI. V was pared by 10 bases and J by 8 bases, with 17 bases between. CDR3 size: 13 residues. The CDR3: CATHRSYGEKLFF. CDR3 nucleotides: TGTGCCACACACCGGTCATACGGAGAAAAACTGTTTTTT.